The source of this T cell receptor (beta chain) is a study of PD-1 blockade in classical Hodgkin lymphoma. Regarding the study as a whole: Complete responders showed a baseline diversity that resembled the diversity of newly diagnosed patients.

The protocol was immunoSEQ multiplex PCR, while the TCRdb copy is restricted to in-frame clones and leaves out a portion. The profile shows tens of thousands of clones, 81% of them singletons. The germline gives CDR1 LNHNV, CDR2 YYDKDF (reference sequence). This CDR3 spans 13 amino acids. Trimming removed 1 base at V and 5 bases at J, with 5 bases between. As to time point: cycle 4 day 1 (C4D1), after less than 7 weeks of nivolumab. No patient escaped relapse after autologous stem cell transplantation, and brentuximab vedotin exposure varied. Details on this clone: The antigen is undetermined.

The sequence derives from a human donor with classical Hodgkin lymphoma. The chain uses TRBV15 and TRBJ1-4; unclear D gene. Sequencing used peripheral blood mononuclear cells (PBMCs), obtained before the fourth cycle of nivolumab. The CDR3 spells CATSRAGNEKLFF. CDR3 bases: TGTGCCACCAGCAGAGCAGGAAATGAAAAACTGTTTTTT.